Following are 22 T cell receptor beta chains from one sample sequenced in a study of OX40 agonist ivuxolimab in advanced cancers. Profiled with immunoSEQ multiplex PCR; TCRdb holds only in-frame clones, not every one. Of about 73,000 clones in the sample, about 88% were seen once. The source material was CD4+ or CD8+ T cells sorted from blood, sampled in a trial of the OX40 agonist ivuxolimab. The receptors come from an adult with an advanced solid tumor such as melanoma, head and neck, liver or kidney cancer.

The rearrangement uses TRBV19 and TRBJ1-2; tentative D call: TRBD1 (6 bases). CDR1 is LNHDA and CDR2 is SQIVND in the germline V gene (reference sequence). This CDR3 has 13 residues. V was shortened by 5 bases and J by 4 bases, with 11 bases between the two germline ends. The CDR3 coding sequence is TGTGCCAGTAGTGACGCAGGGGCCTATGGCTACACCTTC. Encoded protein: CASSDAGAYGYTF.

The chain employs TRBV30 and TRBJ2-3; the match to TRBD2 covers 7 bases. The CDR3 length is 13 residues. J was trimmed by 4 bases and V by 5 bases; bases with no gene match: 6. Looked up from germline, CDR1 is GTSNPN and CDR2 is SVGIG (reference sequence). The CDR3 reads CAWELASSDTQYF. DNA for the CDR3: TGTGCCTGGGAACTAGCGAGCTCAGATACGCAGTATTTT. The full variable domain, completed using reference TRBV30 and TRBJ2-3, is SQTIHQWPATLVQPVGSPLSLECTVEGTSNPNLYWYRQAAGRGLQLLFYSVGIGQISSEVPQNLSASRPQDRQFILSSKKLLLSDSGFYLCAWELASSDTQYFGPGTRLTVL.

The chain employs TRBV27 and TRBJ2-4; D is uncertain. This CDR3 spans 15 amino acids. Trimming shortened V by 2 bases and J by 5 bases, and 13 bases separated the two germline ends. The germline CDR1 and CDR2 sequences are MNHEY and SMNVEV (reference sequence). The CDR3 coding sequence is TGTGCCAGCAGTTTACGTTATTCGGACGAAAACATTCAGTACTTC. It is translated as CASSLRYSDENIQYF.

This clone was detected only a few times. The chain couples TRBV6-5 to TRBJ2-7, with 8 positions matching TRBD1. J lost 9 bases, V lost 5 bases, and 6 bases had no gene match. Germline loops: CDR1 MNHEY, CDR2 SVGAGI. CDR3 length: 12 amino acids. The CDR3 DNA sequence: TGTGCCAGCAGTCCCAGGGGGCGCGGGCAGTACTTC. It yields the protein CASSPRGRGQYF.

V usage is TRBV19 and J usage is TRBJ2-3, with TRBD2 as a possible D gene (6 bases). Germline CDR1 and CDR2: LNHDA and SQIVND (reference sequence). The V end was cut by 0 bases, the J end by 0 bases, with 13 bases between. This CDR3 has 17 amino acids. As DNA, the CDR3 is TGTGCCAGTAGTATAGATCGGGGAAGCGGGAGCACAGATACGCAGTATTTT. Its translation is CASSIDRGSGSTDTQYF.

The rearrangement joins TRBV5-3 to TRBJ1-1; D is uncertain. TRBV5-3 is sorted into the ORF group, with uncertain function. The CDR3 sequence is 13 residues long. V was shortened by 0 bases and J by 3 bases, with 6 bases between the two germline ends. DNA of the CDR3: TGTGCCAGAAGCTTGGTTCTTGACACTGAAGCTTTCTTT. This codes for CARSLVLDTEAFF.

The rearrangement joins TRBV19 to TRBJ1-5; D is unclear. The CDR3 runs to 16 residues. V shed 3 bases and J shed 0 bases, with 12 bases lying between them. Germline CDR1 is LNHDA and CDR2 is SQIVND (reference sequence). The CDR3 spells CASSIRYSDSNQPQHF. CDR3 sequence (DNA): TGTGCCAGTAGTATTAGGTACAGTGATAGCAATCAGCCCCAGCATTTT.

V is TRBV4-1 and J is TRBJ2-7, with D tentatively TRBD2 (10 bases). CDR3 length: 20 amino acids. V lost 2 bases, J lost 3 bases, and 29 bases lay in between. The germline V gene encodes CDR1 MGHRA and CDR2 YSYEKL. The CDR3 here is CASSQRGTGSTSGMFYEQYF. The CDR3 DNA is TGCGCCAGCAGCCAACGCGGGACAGGGTCAACTAGCGGGATGTTCTACGAGCAGTACTTC.

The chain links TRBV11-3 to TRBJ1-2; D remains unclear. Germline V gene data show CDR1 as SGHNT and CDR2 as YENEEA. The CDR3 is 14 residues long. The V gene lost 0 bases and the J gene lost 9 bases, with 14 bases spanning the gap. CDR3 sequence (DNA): TGTGCCAGCAGCTTAGATCACAGCGACACTCGCTACACCTTC. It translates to CASSLDHSDTRYTF.

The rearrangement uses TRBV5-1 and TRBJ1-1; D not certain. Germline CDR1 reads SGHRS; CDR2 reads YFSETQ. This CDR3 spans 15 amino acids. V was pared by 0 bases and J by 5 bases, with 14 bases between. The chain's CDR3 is CASSLARVTQTEAFF. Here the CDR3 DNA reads TGCGCCAGCAGCTTGGCTAGGGTGACACAGACTGAAGCTTTCTTT.

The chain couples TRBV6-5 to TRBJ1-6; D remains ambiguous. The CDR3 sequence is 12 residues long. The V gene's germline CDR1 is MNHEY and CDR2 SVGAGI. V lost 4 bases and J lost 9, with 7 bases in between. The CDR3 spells CASSSPTSPLHF. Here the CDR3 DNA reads TGTGCCAGCAGTTCCCCAACTTCACCCCTCCACTTT.

The CDR3 region has the DNA TGTGCCAGCAGTTACTCCCCAGACTACTACGAGCAGTACTTC. Translation gives CASSYSPDYYEQYF. The rearrangement uses TRBV6-6 and TRBJ2-7, with D maybe TRBD2 (5 bases). The CDR3 contains 14 residues. Trimming stripped 0 bases from V and 3 bases from J, with 9 bases between. Looked up from germline, CDR1 is MNHNY and CDR2 is SVGAGI (reference sequence).

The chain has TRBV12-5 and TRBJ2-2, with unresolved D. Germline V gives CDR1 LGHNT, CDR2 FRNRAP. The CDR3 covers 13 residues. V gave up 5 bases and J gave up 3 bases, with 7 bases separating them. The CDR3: CASGPQYTGELFF. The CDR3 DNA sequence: TGTGCTAGTGGTCCACAGTACACCGGGGAGCTGTTTTTT.

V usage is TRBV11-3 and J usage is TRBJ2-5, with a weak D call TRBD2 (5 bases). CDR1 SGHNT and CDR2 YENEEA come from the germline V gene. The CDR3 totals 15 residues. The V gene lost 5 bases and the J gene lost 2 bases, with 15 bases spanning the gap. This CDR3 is CASSRGEGRQETQYF. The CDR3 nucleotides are TGTGCCAGCAGCCGCGGTGAGGGTAGGCAAGAGACCCAGTACTTC.

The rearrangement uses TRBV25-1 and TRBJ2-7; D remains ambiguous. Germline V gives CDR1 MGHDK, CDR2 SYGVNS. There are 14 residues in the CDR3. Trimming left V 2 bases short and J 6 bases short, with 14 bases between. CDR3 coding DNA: TGTGCCAGCAGTGAAGGTGGTTGGAACGTCGAGCAGTACTTC. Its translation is CASSEGGWNVEQYF.

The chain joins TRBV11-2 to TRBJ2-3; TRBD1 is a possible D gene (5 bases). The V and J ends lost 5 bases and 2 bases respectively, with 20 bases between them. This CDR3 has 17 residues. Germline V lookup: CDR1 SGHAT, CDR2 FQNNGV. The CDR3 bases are TGTGCCAGCAGCGACCACGGTTGGGGCGGCAACACAGATACGCAGTATTTT. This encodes CASSDHGWGGNTDTQYF.

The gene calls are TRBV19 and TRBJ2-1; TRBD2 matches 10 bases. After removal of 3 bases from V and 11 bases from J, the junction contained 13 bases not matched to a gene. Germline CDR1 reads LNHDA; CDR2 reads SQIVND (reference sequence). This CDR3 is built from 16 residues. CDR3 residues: CASSILAASGGIQQFF. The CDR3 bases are TGTGCCAGTAGTATCCTCGCGGCTAGCGGGGGAATACAGCAGTTCTTC.

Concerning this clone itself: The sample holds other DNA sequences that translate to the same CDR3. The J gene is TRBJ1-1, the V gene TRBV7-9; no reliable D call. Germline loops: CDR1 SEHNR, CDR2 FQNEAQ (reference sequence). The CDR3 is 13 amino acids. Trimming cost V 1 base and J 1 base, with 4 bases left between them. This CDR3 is CASSLGQNTEAFF. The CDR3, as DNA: TGTGCCAGCAGCTTAGGTCAGAACACTGAAGCTTTCTTT.

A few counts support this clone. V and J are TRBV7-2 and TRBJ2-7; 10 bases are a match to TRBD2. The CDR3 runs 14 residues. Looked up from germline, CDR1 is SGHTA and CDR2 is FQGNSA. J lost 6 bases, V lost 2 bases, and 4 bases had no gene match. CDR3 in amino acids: CASSLIAGGVEQYF. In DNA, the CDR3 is TGTGCCAGCAGCTTAATAGCGGGAGGTGTCGAGCAGTACTTC.

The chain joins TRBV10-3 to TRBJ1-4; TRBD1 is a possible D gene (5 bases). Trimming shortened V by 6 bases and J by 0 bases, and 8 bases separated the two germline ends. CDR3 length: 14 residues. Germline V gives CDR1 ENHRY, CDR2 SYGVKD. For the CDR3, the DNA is TGTGCCATCAGAGGGACCGCAACTAATGAAAAACTGTTTTTT. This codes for CAIRGTATNEKLFF.

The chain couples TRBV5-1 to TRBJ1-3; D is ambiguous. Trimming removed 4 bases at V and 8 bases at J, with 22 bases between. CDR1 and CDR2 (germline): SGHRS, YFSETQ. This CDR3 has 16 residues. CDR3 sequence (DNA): TGCGCCAGCAGCCGGGGAGAGCTGGCTCTTGGGGACACCATATATTTT. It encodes CASSRGELALGDTIYF.

Written as DNA, the CDR3 is TGTGCCAGCAGCTTCTCGACAGGGTCTAACTATGGCTACACCTTC. Translation gives CASSFSTGSNYGYTF. V usage is TRBV7-2 and J usage is TRBJ1-2, with 7 bases identical to TRBD1. The CDR3 consists of 15 residues. V lost 3 bases and J lost 0; bases outside the gene matches: 4. CDR1 and CDR2 (germline): SGHTA, FQGNSA.